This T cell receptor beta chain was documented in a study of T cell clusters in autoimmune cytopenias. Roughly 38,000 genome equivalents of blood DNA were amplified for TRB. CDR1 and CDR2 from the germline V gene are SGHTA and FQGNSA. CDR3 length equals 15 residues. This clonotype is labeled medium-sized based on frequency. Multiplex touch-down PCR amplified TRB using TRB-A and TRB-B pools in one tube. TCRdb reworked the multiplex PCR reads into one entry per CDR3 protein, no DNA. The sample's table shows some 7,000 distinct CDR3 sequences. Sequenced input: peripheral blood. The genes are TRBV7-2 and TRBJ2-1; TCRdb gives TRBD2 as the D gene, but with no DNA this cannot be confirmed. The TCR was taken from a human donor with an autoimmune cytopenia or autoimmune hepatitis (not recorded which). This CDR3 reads CASSSRTSGKDEQFF.